This TCR beta chain derives from a study of CD4 T cell repertoires in COVID-19. Sequencing was performed with immunoSEQ multiplex PCR; in TCRdb, only in-frame clones are kept and a portion is missing. The table has roughly 23,000 clones, around nine tenths seen once. No culture step preceded sequencing of the ex vivo isolated memory T cells. Germline V gene lookup returns CDR1 MGHDK and CDR2 SYGVNS. Trimming removed 9 bases from V and 5 bases from J; junction bases left unmatched: 18. This CDR3 is built from 18 residues. This clonotype was obtained from a human donor who had COVID-19. This specimen consisted of central memory CD4+ T cells from blood, obtained before the COVID-19 pandemic. The chain combines TRBV25-1 with TRBJ1-6; TRBD1 aligns across 8 bases. The CDR3 DNA follows: TGTGCCAGACTTGTTACTTGGACAGGGAGGGGTGATAATTCACCCCTCCACTTT. It encodes CARLVTWTGRGDNSPLHF.